This T cell receptor beta chain comes out of a study of blood T cell repertoires in COVID-19. The germline V and J ends were trimmed by 8 bases and 6 bases, with 13 bases remaining between them. Germline CDR1 is ENHRY and CDR2 is SYGVKD. The CDR3 length is 12 residues. Only in-frame clones appear in the TCRdb table, and some are missing; sequencing was by immunoSEQ multiplex PCR. The data hold more than 120,000 clones, with around 84% observed a single time. Sequenced input: peripheral blood. The clonotype comes from a human donor with acute or convalescent COVID-19. The donor label of this sample is uncertain. The chain carries TRBV10-3 and TRBJ1-1; D is possibly TRBD1 (6 bases). As DNA, the CDR3 is TGTGCCATCGCGGGGGCGCAGTCTGAAGCTTTCTTT. Protein sequence: CAIAGAQSEAFF.